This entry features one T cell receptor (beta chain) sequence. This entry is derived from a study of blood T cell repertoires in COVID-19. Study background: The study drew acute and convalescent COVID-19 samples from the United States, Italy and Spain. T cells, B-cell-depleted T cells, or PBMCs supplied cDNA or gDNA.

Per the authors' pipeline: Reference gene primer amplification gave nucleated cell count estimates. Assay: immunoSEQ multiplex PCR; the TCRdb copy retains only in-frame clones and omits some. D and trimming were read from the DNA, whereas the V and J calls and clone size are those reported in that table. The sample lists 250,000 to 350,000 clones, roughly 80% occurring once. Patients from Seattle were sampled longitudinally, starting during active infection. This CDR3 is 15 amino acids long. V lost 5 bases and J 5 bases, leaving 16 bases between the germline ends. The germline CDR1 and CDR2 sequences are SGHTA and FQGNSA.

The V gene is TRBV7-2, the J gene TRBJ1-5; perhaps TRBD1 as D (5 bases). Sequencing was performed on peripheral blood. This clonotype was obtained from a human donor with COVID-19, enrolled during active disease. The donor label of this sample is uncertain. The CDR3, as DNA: TGTGCCAGCAGCCCCCTCCGGGGGGGGGATCAGCCCCAGCATTTT. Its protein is CASSPLRGGDQPQHF. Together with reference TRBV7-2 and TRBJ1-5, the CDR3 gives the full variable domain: GAGVSQSPSNKVTEKGKDVELRCDPISGHTALYWYRQSLGQGLEFLIYFQGNSAPDKSGLPSDRFSAERTGGSVSTLTIQRTQQEDSAVYLCASSPLRGGDQPQHFGDGTRLSIL.